These 25 T cell receptor beta chains were sequenced from one sample in a study of T cell responses to AZD1222 COVID-19 vaccine. The repertoire was sequenced with immunoSEQ multiplex PCR; TCRdb's copy has only in-frame clones and lacks some. The sample lists approximately 150,000 clones, around 93% occurring once. The sample was peripheral blood, taken 28 days after the second AZD1222 dose. These receptors came from an adult who received the AZD1222 COVID-19 vaccine.

V usage is TRBV2 and J usage is TRBJ2-3; TRBD1 matches 7 bases. The CDR3 contains 14 residues. CDR1 and CDR2 (germline): SNHLY, FYNNEI. V shed 5 bases, J shed 4 bases, and the junction held 6 bases outside the gene matches. CDR3 sequence reads: CASSRQGGSDTQYF. CDR3 in DNA: TGTGCCAGCAGTCGACAGGGCGGCTCAGATACGCAGTATTTT.

In this sample, this clone turned up once. The chain is built from TRBV9 and TRBJ1-2; TRBD1 might be the D (5 bases). The CDR3 is 17 amino acids. Trimming shortened V by 4 bases and J by 7 bases, and 26 bases separated the two germline ends. In germline, CDR1 is SGDLS, CDR2 YYNGEE. The CDR3 protein is CASSHGAGSSTTGGYTF. For the CDR3, the DNA is TGTGCCAGCAGCCACGGGGCAGGGTCTTCCACCACCGGTGGCTACACCTTC.

This clone was seen once. As DNA, the CDR3 is TGCGCCAGCAGCTTGGAGGGTAGCCGTGCTGATACGCAGTATTTT. Amino acid sequence: CASSLEGSRADTQYF. The rearrangement joins TRBV5-1 to TRBJ2-3, with D unclear. V was clipped by 0 bases and J by 6 bases, with 14 bases between them. Germline loops: CDR1 SGHRS, CDR2 YFSETQ. This CDR3 contains 15 residues.

The CDR3 here is CASSLGQGTTNEQFF. CDR3 nucleotides: TGTGCCAGCAGCTTGGGACAGGGAACAACCAATGAGCAGTTCTTC. The V and J genes are TRBV7-2 and TRBJ2-1; 9 bases line up with TRBD1. The CDR3 is 15 amino acids. Germline V gives CDR1 SGHTA, CDR2 FQGNSA. Trimming at V came to 3 bases and at J to 6 bases, leaving 6 bases not matched to a gene.

The chain recombines TRBV5-6 with TRBJ1-5; D unresolved. With 4 bases removed from V and 4 bases from J, the gap between germline ends came to 9 bases. The CDR3 has 13 amino acids. Germline CDR1 reads SGHDT; CDR2 reads YYEEEE. CDR3 nucleotide sequence: TGTGCCAGCAGCCCCGGTTTTAATCAGCCCCAGCATTTT. Its translation: CASSPGFNQPQHF.

The chain links TRBV3-1 (or the pseudogene TRBV3-2) to TRBJ2-4, with a possible D match to TRBD2 (6 bases). The CDR3 runs 18 residues. Trimming removed 1 base from V and 1 base from J, with 17 bases in between. Looked up from germline, CDR1 is LGHDT and CDR2 is YNNKEL (reference sequence). CDR3 in DNA: TGTGCCAGCAGCCAAGGTTCTGTCGGGGGTTCGGCCAAAAACATTCAGTACTTC. It translates to CASSQGSVGGSAKNIQYF.

The chain couples TRBV15 to TRBJ1-3; TRBD1 might be the D (5 bases). CDR3 length equals 14 residues. Deletions cut 1 base from V and 4 bases from J, with 8 bases between. Germline V lookup: CDR1 LNHNV, CDR2 YYDKDF (reference sequence). The CDR3 is CATSRGQQGNTIYF. The CDR3 nucleotides are TGTGCCACCAGCAGAGGACAGCAAGGAAACACCATATATTTT.

This rearrangement joins TRBV7-9 to TRBJ1-1; TRBD1 might be the D (6 bases). CDR3 length equals 14 residues. The V gene lost 4 bases and the J gene lost 3 bases, with 12 bases spanning the gap. Germline loops: CDR1 SEHNR, CDR2 FQNEAQ (reference sequence). CDR3 amino acids: CASSSTGWDTEAFF. The CDR3 DNA follows: TGTGCCAGCAGCTCCACAGGGTGGGACACTGAAGCTTTCTTT.

The chain recombines TRBV6-5 with TRBJ2-3, with 11 bases fitting TRBD2. The germline CDR1 and CDR2 sequences are MNHEY and SVGAGI. The CDR3 totals 15 residues. Losses at the gene ends were 7 bases for V and 1 base for J; bases not matched to a gene: 4. The CDR3 DNA is TGTGCCAGCAACCCGGGACTAGCGGGCACAGATACGCAGTATTTT. Its protein is CASNPGLAGTDTQYF.

This rearrangement joins TRBV5-1 to TRBJ2-2, with 7 bases aligning to TRBD2. This CDR3 has 15 amino acids. Germline V gene lookup returns CDR1 SGHRS and CDR2 YFSETQ. V was clipped by 1 base and J by 1 base; unmatched bases: 1. Here the CDR3 DNA reads TGCGCCAGCAGCTTGCCGGGAGGGAACACCGGGGAGCTGTTTTTT. Translation: CASSLPGGNTGELFF.

The CDR3 spells CASTPQGSYNEQFF. The DNA of the CDR3 is TGTGCCAGTACCCCCCAGGGTTCCTACAATGAGCAGTTCTTC. The chain has TRBV19 and TRBJ2-1; D is possibly TRBD1 (5 bases). The germline gives CDR1 LNHDA, CDR2 SQIVND (reference sequence). The CDR3 has 14 amino acids. The V end lost 7 bases, the J end lost 1 base, and 11 bases lay between the germline ends.

J is TRBJ2-7 and V is TRBV12-3 or TRBV12-4; tentative D call: TRBD2 (5 bases). The CDR3 is made up of 11 amino acids. Trimming shortened V by 5 bases and J by 6 bases, and 8 bases separated the two germline ends. The CDR3 loop reads CASSPGGEQYF. The CDR3 bases are TGTGCCAGCAGTCCCGGAGGCGAGCAGTACTTC.

The V and J genes are TRBV5-1 and TRBJ2-2; TRBD2 is a possible D gene (5 bases). CDR3 length: 15 residues. Germline CDR1 SGHRS, CDR2 YFSETQ. Trimming cost V 2 bases and J 2 bases, with 10 bases left between them. This chain's CDR3 is CASSLGGTNTGELFF. CDR3 DNA: TGCGCCAGCAGCTTAGGAGGTACTAACACCGGGGAGCTGTTTTTT. Based on the CDR3 plus reference TRBV5-1 and TRBJ2-2, the full variable domain is KAGVTQTPRYLIKTRGQQVTLSCSPISGHRSVSWYQQTPGQGLQFLFEYFSETQRNKGNFPGRFSGRQFSNSRSEMNVSTLELGDSALYLCASSLGGTNTGELFFGEGSRLTVL.

The chain has TRBV27 and TRBJ2-2; D not certain. Looked up from germline, CDR1 is MNHEY and CDR2 is SMNVEV (reference sequence). V lost 6 bases, J lost 7 bases, and 9 bases lay in between. CDR3 size: 12 residues. The CDR3 DNA reads TGTGCCAGCAGCAAGGGCGGCGGGGAGCTGTTTTTT. Amino acids: CASSKGGGELFF.

V usage is TRBV10-3 and J usage is TRBJ2-5, with 10 bases matching TRBD2. CDR3 length: 17 amino acids. Losses at the gene ends were 3 bases for V and 3 bases for J; bases not matched to a gene: 10. CDR1 and CDR2 (germline): ENHRY, SYGVKD. CDR3 in amino acids: CAISDSKKSGREETQYF. The CDR3, as DNA: TGTGCCATCAGTGACTCCAAGAAAAGCGGGAGGGAAGAGACCCAGTACTTC.

This clone was recorded only once. This rearrangement joins TRBV6-5 to TRBJ1-1; no clear D. The CDR3 loop spans 14 amino acids. Trimming stripped 10 bases from V and 4 bases from J, with 19 bases between. Germline CDR1 and CDR2: MNHEY and SVGAGI. CDR3 sequence (DNA): TGTGCCATATTCCCGGTCGACGCGGCCACTGAAGCTTTCTTT. Protein product: CAIFPVDAATEAFF.

CDR3 in amino acids: CASSDPTGSTRSTNEKLFF. Here the CDR3 DNA reads TGTGCCAGCAGCGACCCGACAGGCTCTACCCGGTCAACTAATGAAAAACTGTTTTTT. This rearrangement joins TRBV7-8 to TRBJ1-4, with D possibly TRBD1 on 6 matching bases. Germline V gene data show CDR1 as SGHVS and CDR2 as FQNEAQ. This CDR3 region has 19 residues. V was cut by 5 bases and J by 0 bases, with 22 bases left in between.

The V gene is TRBV27, the J gene TRBJ1-5; no definite D call. Between the trimmed V and J ends, which lost 3 bases and 4 bases, there was a span of 4 bases. Germline CDR1 MNHEY, CDR2 SMNVEV (reference sequence). This CDR3 contains 12 residues. The DNA for the CDR3 is TGTGCCAGCAGTTTTCGGAATCAGCCCCAGCATTTT. Amino acids: CASSFRNQPQHF.

The J gene is TRBJ1-5, the V gene TRBV30; D unclear. Trimming pared 1 base from V and 3 bases from J, leaving 10 bases between. The germline V gene encodes CDR1 GTSNPN and CDR2 SVGIG (reference sequence). This CDR3 is built from 14 residues. CDR3: CAWSASWVNQPQHF. For the CDR3, the DNA is TGTGCCTGGAGTGCGAGTTGGGTCAATCAGCCCCAGCATTTT.

The rearrangement joins TRBV6-5 to TRBJ1-6; 7 bases match TRBD1. V lost 2 bases to trimming and J lost 4 bases; unmatched junction nucleotides: 5. CDR1 and CDR2 (germline): MNHEY, SVGAGI. The CDR3 has 16 residues. The CDR3 loop reads CASSYGSGGYNSPLHF. CDR3 coding DNA: TGTGCCAGCAGTTACGGGTCAGGGGGGTATAATTCACCCCTCCACTTT.

V gene TRBV11-3 combines with J gene TRBJ1-2, with 7 bases aligning to TRBD1. Per germline, CDR1 SGHNT and CDR2 YENEEA. The J segment lost 4 bases and the V segment lost 4 bases, leaving 9 bases of the junction unmatched. CDR3 length equals 15 residues. The CDR3 reads CASSSDRDSLYGYTF. As DNA, the CDR3 is TGTGCCAGCAGCTCAGACCGGGACAGTCTCTATGGCTACACCTTC.

This chain links TRBV7-8 with TRBJ2-7; D possibly matches TRBD1 or TRBD2 (5 bases each). Germline V gene sequence: CDR1 SGHVS, CDR2 FQNEAQ. CDR3 length equals 15 residues. Trimming pared 0 bases from V and 5 bases from J, leaving 14 bases between. The CDR3 loop is CASSLAMGVWDEQYF. The CDR3 DNA follows: TGTGCCAGCAGCTTAGCGATGGGGGTTTGGGACGAGCAGTACTTC.

The V call is TRBV15, the J call TRBJ2-7; TRBD1 matches 8 bases. Germline V gene lookup returns CDR1 LNHNV and CDR2 YYDKDF (reference sequence). J was trimmed by 5 bases and V by 3 bases; bases with no gene match: 9. This CDR3 is 15 amino acids long. DNA for the CDR3: TGTGCCACCAGCAGCCCCAGACAGGGGACCAACGAGCAGTACTTC. Translating it yields CATSSPRQGTNEQYF.

This clone appeared a few times. CDR3 in amino acids: CSASSTVSTDTQYF. The CDR3 region has the DNA TGCAGTGCTAGTAGTACCGTTAGCACAGATACGCAGTATTTT. The J gene is TRBJ2-3, the V gene TRBV20-1; D unclear. Per germline, CDR1 DFQATT and CDR2 SNEGSKA (reference sequence). Trimming removed 3 bases from V and 0 bases from J, with 10 bases in between. The CDR3 runs 14 residues.

The chain recombines TRBV9 with TRBJ2-1; 7 bases are shared with TRBD2. V dropped 0 bases and J dropped 8; count of bases not matched to a gene: 14. The CDR3 consists of 17 residues. The germline CDR1 and CDR2 sequences are SGDLS and YYNGEE. In nucleotides, the CDR3 is TGTGCCAGCAGCGTAGAATTGAGGACTAGAGGGTCTCATGAGCAGTTCTTC. It yields the protein CASSVELRTRGSHEQFF.